This entry lists 27 T cell receptor beta chains sequenced from one sample in a study of blood T cell repertoires in COVID-19. TCRdb's table, derived via immunoSEQ multiplex PCR, lists solely in-frame clones and lacks some. The sample has about 160,000 clones, around four fifths seen once. The sample comprised PBMCs or T cells enriched from blood (not recorded which). Receptor source: a woman in her forties or fifties who had recovered from COVID-19.

V usage is TRBV29-1 and J usage is TRBJ1-2; 7 bases are a match to TRBD1. Trimming removed 4 bases from V and 2 bases from J; junction bases left unmatched: 10. Germline assignment: CDR1 SQVTM and CDR2 ANQGSEA. The CDR3 extends over 15 amino acids. CDR3 amino acids: CSVGRTGQKNYGYTF. The CDR3 region has the DNA TGCAGCGTTGGCCGCACGGGACAGAAAAACTATGGCTACACCTTC. Filled out from reference TRBV29-1 and TRBJ1-2, the complete variable domain reads SAVISQKPSRDICQRGTSLTIQCQVDSQVTMMFWYRQQPGQSLTLIATANQGSEATYESGFVIDKFPISRPNLTFSTLTVSNMSPEDSSIYLCSVGRTGQKNYGYTFGSGTRLTVV.

The chain links TRBV29-1 to TRBJ2-3, with D possibly matching TRBD2 (6 bases). Trimming took off 3 bases at V and 0 bases at J, with 7 bases between the two ends. The CDR3 is 13 residues long. The germline V gene has CDR1 SQVTM and CDR2 ANQGSEA. The CDR3 loop reads CSVERDSTDTQYF. The DNA of the CDR3 is TGCAGCGTTGAGCGGGATAGCACAGATACGCAGTATTTT.

The genes are TRBV5-8 and TRBJ2-5; a weak D match, TRBD2 (5 bases). The CDR3 is 13 residues long. In germline, CDR1 is SGHTS, CDR2 YDEGEE. Trimming left V 3 bases short and J 2 bases short, with 8 bases between. This CDR3 is CASSSRLQETQYF. In DNA form, the CDR3 reads TGTGCCAGCAGCTCAAGACTACAAGAGACCCAGTACTTC.

The chain is built from TRBV11-3 and TRBJ1-1, with unresolved D. The germline V and J ends were trimmed by 2 bases and 8 bases, with 6 bases remaining between them. Germline-derived CDR1 and CDR2 are SGHNT and YENEEA. The CDR3 spans 11 residues. CDR3 region: CASSLRGEAFF. CDR3 DNA: TGTGCCAGCAGCTTAAGAGGGGAAGCTTTCTTT.

The chain joins TRBV19 to TRBJ1-1; 8 nucleotides agree with TRBD1. The CDR3 spans 12 residues. The germline V gene encodes CDR1 LNHDA and CDR2 SQIVND (reference sequence). V lost 4 bases, J lost 8 bases, and 3 bases stayed unmatched. The CDR3 loop reads CASSTGTGEAFF. CDR3 DNA sequence: TGTGCCAGTAGTACTGGGACAGGAGAAGCTTTCTTT.

This sequence joins TRBV7-2 and TRBJ1-3; no clear D. The CDR3 has 13 residues. Trimming removed 6 bases from V and 2 bases from J, with 8 bases in between. Per germline, CDR1 SGHTA and CDR2 FQGNSA. CDR3 sequence (DNA): TGTGCCAGCAGTTTCGAGCCTGGAAACACCATATATTTT. Its translation is CASSFEPGNTIYF. Looking up the rest from reference TRBV7-2 and TRBJ1-3 gives the full variable domain: GAGVSQSPSNKVTEKGKDVELRCDPISGHTALYWYRQSLGQGLEFLIYFQGNSAPDKSGLPSDRFSAERTGGSVSTLTIQRTQQEDSAVYLCASSFEPGNTIYFGEGSWLTVV.

The rearrangement uses TRBV5-4 and TRBJ2-3; TRBD2 agrees at 7 bases. The CDR3 has 16 amino acids. The V gene's germline CDR1 is SGHNT and CDR2 YYREEE (reference sequence). V lost 4 bases to trimming and J lost 2 bases; unmatched junction nucleotides: 10. CDR3 amino acids: CASSERRLAYTDTQYF. The CDR3 DNA reads TGTGCCAGCAGCGAACGCCGACTAGCATACACAGATACGCAGTATTTT.

The chain is built from TRBV5-1 and TRBJ1-2; 7 positions agree with TRBD1. This CDR3 has 14 amino acids. Germline V gene sequence: CDR1 SGHRS, CDR2 YFSETQ. V shed 4 bases and J 5 bases; nucleotides not matched to a gene: 8. The CDR3 bases are TGCGCCAGCAGCGGACTTGACAGGGAATATGGCTACACCTTC. It is translated as CASSGLDREYGYTF.

The V gene is TRBV6-5, the J gene TRBJ2-1; a weak D match, TRBD2 (6 bases). The CDR3 spans 15 residues. Trimming shortened V by 6 bases and J by 6 bases, and 18 bases separated the two germline ends. Germline CDR1 MNHEY, CDR2 SVGAGI. CDR3 DNA: TGTGCCAGCAGGGGAGGTAGGACCGGCGGCAATGAGCAGTTCTTC. Its protein is CASRGGRTGGNEQFF.

The J gene is TRBJ2-6, the V gene TRBV5-1, with a tentative D call TRBD1 (6 bases). This CDR3 has 16 residues. V dropped 1 base and J dropped 0 bases, with 8 bases sitting between them. Germline assignment: CDR1 SGHRS and CDR2 YFSETQ. CDR3 in DNA: TGCGCCAGCAGCTTGCAGGGGAGCTCTGGGGCCAACGTCCTGACTTTC. This codes for CASSLQGSSGANVLTF.

The chain links TRBV19 to TRBJ2-1, with 7 bases that match TRBD2. CDR3 length equals 14 residues. Germline assignment: CDR1 LNHDA and CDR2 SQIVND (reference sequence). Losses at the gene ends were 6 bases for V and 6 bases for J; bases not matched to a gene: 8. This CDR3 is CASRHASGLNEQFF. For the CDR3, the DNA is TGTGCCAGTAGGCATGCTAGCGGCCTCAATGAGCAGTTCTTC.

The gene calls are TRBV19 and TRBJ1-5, with 9 nucleotides matching TRBD1. The germline gives CDR1 LNHDA, CDR2 SQIVND (reference sequence). This CDR3 has 15 residues. V shed 3 bases, J shed 7 bases, and the junction held 7 bases outside the gene matches. CDR3 sequence reads: CASSMGQGLRQPQHF. CDR3 DNA: TGTGCCAGTAGTATGGGACAGGGCTTGAGGCAGCCCCAGCATTTT.

The chain carries TRBV15 and TRBJ2-1; D uncertain. The CDR3 runs 14 residues. Germline CDR1 reads LNHNV; CDR2 reads YYDKDF (reference sequence). Trimming left V 0 bases short and J 9 bases short, with 12 bases between. The CDR3 protein is CATSRDRWNSEQFF. CDR3 DNA sequence: TGTGCCACCAGCAGAGATAGGTGGAACAGTGAGCAGTTCTTC.

This clone has only a few counts. CDR3 protein: CASSSGTAVGEQYF. The CDR3, as DNA: TGCGCCAGCAGCAGTGGGACAGCGGTAGGGGAGCAGTACTTC. The chain carries TRBV5-1 and TRBJ2-7; 7 bases are shared with TRBD1. V gave up 4 bases and J gave up 7 bases; unmatched junction bases: 11. The CDR3 spans 14 residues. Germline loops: CDR1 SGHRS, CDR2 YFSETQ. Drawing the rest from reference TRBV5-1 and TRBJ2-7, the complete variable domain is KAGVTQTPRYLIKTRGQQVTLSCSPISGHRSVSWYQQTPGQGLQFLFEYFSETQRNKGNFPGRFSGRQFSNSRSEMNVSTLELGDSALYLCASSSGTAVGEQYFGPGTRLTVT.

This clone came up once. V gene TRBV19 combines with J gene TRBJ2-1; weak D call: TRBD2 (6 bases). Trimming stripped 3 bases from V and 6 bases from J, with 9 bases between. Germline V CDR1 and CDR2: LNHDA, SQIVND (reference sequence). CDR3 size: 13 residues. The CDR3 loop is CASSIGGFNEQFF. The CDR3 coding sequence is TGTGCCAGTAGTATTGGAGGGTTCAATGAGCAGTTCTTC. Filled out from reference TRBV19 and TRBJ2-1, the complete variable domain reads DGGITQSPKYLFRKEGQNVTLSCEQNLNHDAMYWYRQDPGQGLRLIYYSQIVNDFQKGDIAEGYSVSREKKESFPLTVTSAQKNPTAFYLCASSIGGFNEQFFGPGTRLTVL.

This sequence joins TRBV27 and TRBJ2-3, with TRBD2 matching over 14 bases. The CDR3 runs 17 residues. The germline CDR1 and CDR2 sequences are MNHEY and SMNVEV (reference sequence). J gave up 6 bases and V 5 bases, and 10 bases lay outside the gene matches. The CDR3 DNA is TGTGCCAGCAGTCCCCGACTAGCGGGGGGGACAAGGGATACGCAGTATTTT. As protein: CASSPRLAGGTRDTQYF.

The CDR3 DNA reads TGTGCCAGCAGCTTGTTCAGGGGGGATTTCGAAAAACTGTTTTTT. Its protein product is CASSLFRGDFEKLFF. The chain couples TRBV11-3 to TRBJ1-4; 7 bases fit TRBD1. The CDR3 has 15 residues. Germline-derived CDR1 and CDR2 are SGHNT and YENEEA. The J segment lost 8 bases and the V segment lost 3 bases, leaving 9 bases of the junction unmatched.

The chain links TRBV5-1 to TRBJ1-4; D remains ambiguous. The V gene lost 4 bases and the J gene lost 12 bases, with 19 bases spanning the gap. The germline V gene has CDR1 SGHRS and CDR2 YFSETQ. This CDR3 region has 14 residues. The CDR3 protein is CASSREGRGRELFF. The DNA of the CDR3 is TGCGCCAGCAGCCGTGAGGGCCGAGGGAGGGAACTGTTTTTT.

The J gene is TRBJ2-7, the V gene TRBV28; D is possibly TRBD2 (5 bases). The CDR3 covers 16 residues. Germline CDR1 reads MDHEN; CDR2 reads SYDVKM. The V end was cut by 3 bases, the J end by 1 base, with 16 bases between. The CDR3 loop reads CASSLSGKGGSYEQYF. CDR3 DNA sequence: TGTGCCAGCAGTTTGTCGGGGAAGGGTGGGTCCTACGAGCAGTACTTC.

The chain has TRBV5-5 and TRBJ1-2; D possibly corresponds to TRBD1 (6 bases). Germline V gene sequence: CDR1 SGHKS, CDR2 YYEKEE (reference sequence). The V gene lost 0 bases and the J gene lost 5 bases, with 17 bases spanning the gap. This CDR3 comprises 16 residues. The CDR3 region is CASSLAARGAEYGYTF. The CDR3 DNA sequence: TGTGCCAGCAGCTTGGCCGCGCGGGGGGCGGAGTATGGCTACACCTTC. The full variable domain, in which reference TRBV5-5 and TRBJ1-2 provide the parts outside the CDR3, is DAGVTQSPTHLIKTRGQQVTLRCSPISGHKSVSWYQQVLGQGPQFIFQYYEKEERGRGNFPDRFSARQFPNYSSELNVNALLLGDSALYLCASSLAARGAEYGYTFGSGTRLTVV.

Here the CDR3 DNA reads TGTGCCAGCAGTTCTAGACACACTGAAGCTTTCTTT. Its protein product is CASSSRHTEAFF. The V call is TRBV28, the J call TRBJ1-1; no definite D call. The ends were cut back, 4 bases at V and 3 bases at J, with 6 bases in the middle. CDR3 length: 12 residues. In germline, CDR1 is MDHEN, CDR2 SYDVKM.

The rearrangement links TRBV10-3 to TRBJ1-3; TRBD1 is a possible D gene (6 bases). Germline-derived CDR1 and CDR2 are ENHRY and SYGVKD. Deletions cut 2 bases from V and 9 bases from J, with 20 bases between. The CDR3 spans 16 residues. CDR3 protein: CAISEPFSTGKSTIYF. The CDR3, as DNA: TGTGCCATCAGTGAGCCATTCTCGACAGGCAAAAGCACCATATATTTT.

J is TRBJ2-5 and V is TRBV10-3, with 7 bases that match TRBD2. Losses at the gene ends were 5 bases for V and 2 bases for J; bases not matched to a gene: 5. Looked up from germline, CDR1 is ENHRY and CDR2 is SYGVKD. The length of the CDR3 is 14 residues. The CDR3 reads CAISSGVRQETQYF. In DNA, the CDR3 is TGTGCCATCAGTAGCGGGGTCCGGCAAGAGACCCAGTACTTC.

Only a few counts were recorded for this clone. The rearrangement uses TRBV27 and TRBJ1-2, with no clear D. V shed 4 bases and J shed 8 bases, with 14 bases lying between them. Per germline, CDR1 MNHEY and CDR2 SMNVEV (reference sequence). The CDR3 loop spans 13 amino acids. CDR3 sequence: CASSWRGAGGYTF. The CDR3 nucleotides are TGTGCCAGCAGTTGGCGGGGAGCGGGGGGCTACACCTTC.

This clone was counted between two and nine times. This chain connects TRBV19 to TRBJ2-7; D perhaps matches TRBD1 (6 bases). The V gene's germline CDR1 is LNHDA and CDR2 SQIVND (reference sequence). The CDR3 has 24 amino acids. Trimming took 0 bases from V and 4 from J, leaving 40 bases between them. This chain's CDR3 is CASSIDLWRKGHRVGSFVVYEQYF. Here the CDR3 DNA reads TGTGCCAGTAGTATAGATCTTTGGCGTAAAGGGCACAGGGTAGGTTCTTTTGTTGTGTACGAGCAGTACTTC.

The chain employs TRBV11-1 and TRBJ1-2, with D possibly matching TRBD1 (5 bases). Germline CDR1 reads SGHAT; CDR2 reads FQDESV (reference sequence). Trimming shortened V by 5 bases and J by 2 bases, and 12 bases separated the two germline ends. The CDR3 is made up of 14 amino acids. The CDR3 spells CASSPGRENYGYTF. Here the CDR3 DNA reads TGTGCCAGCAGCCCCGGCAGGGAAAACTATGGCTACACCTTC.

The chain combines TRBV9 with TRBJ2-1; 13 bases match TRBD2. CDR1 SGDLS and CDR2 YYNGEE come from the germline V gene. This CDR3 has 15 residues. V lost 4 bases and J lost 5; bases outside the gene matches: 3. CDR3 residues: CASSSGLAGNNEQFF. CDR3 sequence (DNA): TGTGCCAGCAGCTCGGGACTAGCGGGGAACAATGAGCAGTTCTTC.